The rows below give T cell receptor beta chains drawn from one sample of a study of blood T cell repertoires in COVID-19. Profiled with immunoSEQ multiplex PCR; TCRdb holds only in-frame clones, not every one. The sample lists about 160,000 clones, approximately 91% seen once, with approximately 2% in the top ten. The sequenced material came from peripheral blood. The origin of the receptors is a young man with acute or convalescent COVID-19. CDR3s include the opening cysteine and the closing phenylalanine or tryptophan. A D gene is named only where the DNA matches it firmly. A clone size is listed for some rows: how often the clone was seen (once, few, many), or a class if it is expanded.

size	D	V	J	DNA	CDR3
once	TRBD1	TRBV5-6	TRBJ1-1	TGTGCCAGCAGCCTTGGACAGGTCGGAGCTTTCTTT	CASSLGQVGAFF
NA	TRBD1	TRBV6-5	TRBJ1-3	TGTGCCAGCGGGGACAGAAGCTCTGGAAACACCATATATTTT	CASGDRSSGNTIYF
NA	NA	TRBV19	TRBJ1-4	TGTGCCACCACCGACAGTATTAATGAAAAACTGTTTTTT	CATTDSINEKLFF
NA	NA	TRBV24-1	TRBJ1-6	TGTGCCACCAGTGGGGCAGCAAGTTCACCCCTCCACTTT	CATSGAASSPLHF
NA	NA	TRBV2	TRBJ2-5	TGTGCCACCTTGGGGAGGGGGTCGGCAGAGACCCAGTACTTC	CATLGRGSAETQYF
NA	NA	TRBV18	TRBJ2-2	TGTGCCAGCTCACCTATTACAGAGAGCACCGGGGAGCTGTTTTTT	CASSPITESTGELFF
NA	NA	TRBV5-4	TRBJ1-4	TGTGCCAGCAGCTCCAGGGCGGGGGATGAAAAACTGTTTTTT	CASSSRAGDEKLFF
NA	TRBD1	TRBV18	TRBJ1-1	TGTGCCAGCTCACTCGGGACAGGGCTGAACACTGAAGCTTTCTTT	CASSLGTGLNTEAFF
NA	NA	TRBV7-6	TRBJ2-2	TGTGCCAGCAGCTTAGCGCGGACTTCGAACACCGGGGAGCTGTTTTTT	CASSLARTSNTGELFF
NA	NA	TRBV18	TRBJ1-6	TGTGCCAGCTCACCACCTTCGGCGGATCATTCACCCCTCCACTTT	CASSPPSADHSPLHF
NA	NA	TRBV10-1	TRBJ1-2	TGCGCCAGCAGTGGCAGGCCTAACTATGGCTACACCTTC	CASSGRPNYGYTF
NA	NA	TRBV6-2/TRBV6-3	TRBJ1-5	TGTGCCAGCAGTTTAATTGGGGAGGGGCCCCAGCATTTT	CASSLIGEGPQHF
NA	NA	TRBV5-1	TRBJ1-3	TGCGCCAGCAGCTTGGATGCGTCTGGAAACACCATATATTTT	CASSLDASGNTIYF
NA	TRBD2	TRBV19	TRBJ2-7	TGTGCCAGTAGTCTGACTAGCGAGTCCTACGAGCAGTACTTC	CASSLTSESYEQYF
NA	NA	TRBV6-5	TRBJ1-1	TGTGCCAGCAACGTGCGGAGTGAAGCTTTCTTT	CASNVRSEAFF
NA	NA	TRBV2	TRBJ2-5	TGTGCCAGCAGTGAAAGGAGGCTCAAGGGAGAGACCCAGTACTTC	CASSERRLKGETQYF
once	NA	TRBV7-6	TRBJ2-1	TGTGCCAGCAGCTTACAACCGGGCAATGAGCAGTTCTTC	CASSLQPGNEQFF
NA	TRBD1	TRBV2	TRBJ1-1	TGTGCCAGCAGTCCATGGACAGGGTCAACTGAAGCTTTCTTT	CASSPWTGSTEAFF
NA	TRBD1	TRBV19	TRBJ2-7	TGTGCCAGTAGTGCAAGGACAGGGGCGACCTACGAGCAGTACTTC	CASSARTGATYEQYF